Included here is one T cell receptor (beta chain) sequence, with context. Its specificity is unknown. Researchers used the Oncomine TCR Beta short-read assay to sequence DNA from cultured CD4+ T cells. In TCRdb, the PCR reads were re-called with MiXCR into one record per CDR3 protein. The sample shows more than 9,000 distinct CDR3 sequences, about 50% of them seen only once. This record belongs to a study of vaccination and CD4 T cells after COVID-19. CDR1 and CDR2 from the germline V gene are SGHTA and FQGNSA. The CDR3 is 15 amino acids. Trimming removed 5 bases at V and 4 bases at J, with 14 bases between. Treatment given: roughly 11-day PBMC culture with coronavirus spike peptide pools or control peptides (ViraFEST assay).

This sequence joins TRBV7-2 and TRBJ2-2; tentatively, D is TRBD1 (5 bases). Sequencing was performed on CD4+ T cells from blood, cultured in vitro. The clonotype was recovered from a human donor who had recovered from COVID-19. CDR3 DNA sequence: TGTGCCAGCAGCCGTGACAGTACCACCACCGGGGAGCTGTTTTTT. It encodes CASSRDSTTTGELFF. The full variable domain, rest sourced from reference TRBV7-2 and TRBJ2-2, is GAGVSQSPSNKVTEKGKDVELRCDPISGHTALYWYRQSLGQGLEFLIYFQGNSAPDKSGLPSDRFSAERTGGSVSTLTIQRTQQEDSAVYLCASSRDSTTTGELFFGEGSRLTVL.